The 32 T cell receptor beta chains below all came from one sample that was sequenced in a study of cytomegalovirus exposure and HLA in healthy donors. The PCR contained 60 Vbeta and 13 Jbeta primers. Only in-frame clones appear in the TCRdb table, and some are missing; sequencing was by immunoSEQ multiplex PCR. The data show some 150,000 clones, roughly 79% seen once. Source material: PBMCs. These receptors were obtained from a woman between 50 and 59 years old in good health and CMV-seronegative.

The gene calls are TRBV6-4 and TRBJ1-2, with no clear D. CDR3 size: 16 residues. V was pared by 0 bases and J by 2 bases, with 13 bases between. CDR1 MRHNA and CDR2 SNTAGT come from the germline V gene. CDR3 nucleotide sequence: TGTGCCAGCAGTGACTCGAATCGGGGAGACAACTATGGCTACACCTTC. Amino acid sequence: CASSDSNRGDNYGYTF.

This clone was counted a few times. The genes are TRBV11-2 and TRBJ2-6; D ambiguous. V gave up 4 bases and J gave up 2 bases, with 9 bases separating them. Germline-derived CDR1 and CDR2 are SGHAT and FQNNGV. This CDR3 region has 15 residues. DNA for the CDR3: TGTGCCAGCAGCTCCACATCCCCTGGGGCCAACGTCCTGACTTTC. It specifies CASSSTSPGANVLTF.

The chain couples TRBV7-9 to TRBJ2-3; a possible D gene is TRBD2 (5 bases). In germline, CDR1 is SEHNR, CDR2 FQNEAQ (reference sequence). This CDR3 region has 12 residues. The CDR3 DNA reads as TGTTCCATTGAATTAGCGACAGATACGCAGTATTTT. Protein sequence: CSIELATDTQYF.

The rearrangement uses TRBV19 and TRBJ2-5; 7 nucleotides agree with TRBD1. Trimming cost V 8 bases and J 3 bases; bases outside gene matches: 3. Germline assignment: CDR1 LNHDA and CDR2 SQIVND (reference sequence). The CDR3 totals 12 residues. CDR3 DNA: TGTGCCAGTCGGGACAGAGAAGAGACCCAGTACTTC. Translation gives CASRDREETQYF.

J is TRBJ2-1 and V is TRBV4-1, with TRBD1 matching over 9 bases. This CDR3 is 15 amino acids long. In germline, CDR1 is MGHRA, CDR2 YSYEKL. With V trimmed by 0 bases and J by 6 bases, 3 bases remained unmatched. CDR3 DNA sequence: TGCGCCAGCAGCCAAGAGGGGACAGGGTCCAATGAGCAGTTCTTC. Residues: CASSQEGTGSNEQFF.

The V call is TRBV5-1, the J call TRBJ1-2, with 9 nucleotides matching TRBD1. CDR1 and CDR2 from the germline V gene are SGHRS and YFSETQ. The CDR3 spans 13 residues. V shed 4 bases and J 8 bases; nucleotides not matched to a gene: 6. The CDR3 loop reads CASSPRTGDGYTF. Here the CDR3 DNA reads TGCGCCAGCAGCCCCCGGACAGGGGACGGCTACACCTTC.

The chain joins TRBV10-3 to TRBJ1-1; TRBD1 aligns across 7 bases. The CDR3 is 14 residues long. V lost 6 bases to trimming and J lost 3 bases; unmatched junction nucleotides: 7. Germline lookup yields CDR1 ENHRY and CDR2 SYGVKD. This chain's CDR3 is CAISQGGFDTEAFF. The CDR3 DNA reads TGTGCCATCAGCCAGGGGGGATTTGACACTGAAGCTTTCTTT.

The chain is built from TRBV6-6 and TRBJ1-2; 9 bases line up with TRBD1. This CDR3 contains 14 residues. Germline V gene data show CDR1 as MNHNY and CDR2 as SVGAGI (reference sequence). Trimming at V came to 8 bases and at J to 7 bases, leaving 11 bases not matched to a gene. CDR3 DNA sequence: TGTGCCAGCCTCCGCCGGGACAGGGATGTTGGCTACACCTTC. It encodes CASLRRDRDVGYTF.

The rearrangement links TRBV27 to TRBJ2-3, with a possible D match to TRBD2 (5 bases). V was shortened by 3 bases and J by 11 bases, with 15 bases between the two germline ends. The CDR3 totals 13 residues. The germline CDR1 and CDR2 sequences are MNHEY and SMNVEV (reference sequence). CDR3 protein: CASSFHEGVGQYF. CDR3 in DNA: TGTGCCAGCAGTTTCCACGAGGGAGTTGGGCAGTATTTT.

The chain is built from TRBV7-2 and TRBJ2-1, with a possible D match to TRBD2 (5 bases). Trimming pared 5 bases from V and 12 bases from J, leaving 17 bases between. This CDR3 spans 13 amino acids. Germline loops: CDR1 SGHTA, CDR2 FQGNSA. The CDR3 here is CASSTTPGLAQFF. CDR3 DNA: TGTGCCAGCAGCACCACCCCGGGGTTGGCGCAGTTCTTC.

The V gene is TRBV7-3, the J gene TRBJ2-5, with TRBD2 matching 8 bases. CDR1 and CDR2 from the germline V gene are SGHTA and FQGTGA. This CDR3 is built from 13 residues. V was pared by 8 bases and J by 5 bases, with 7 bases of the junction left unmatched. CDR3 in DNA: TGTGCCAGCGGACGGGGGGGGTCCGAGACCCAGTACTTC. The encoded protein is CASGRGGSETQYF. Complete variable domain (other parts from reference TRBV7-3 and TRBJ2-5): GAGVSQTPSNKVTEKGKYVELRCDPISGHTALYWYRQSLGQGPEFLIYFQGTGAADDSGLPNDRFFAVRPEGSVSTLKIQRTERGDSAVYLCASGRGGSETQYFGPGTRLLVL.

The rearrangement links TRBV30 to TRBJ1-1, with TRBD1 identical over 7 bases. Germline trimming cut 4 bases from V and 1 base from J; bases unmatched to any gene: 3. Germline V gene sequence: CDR1 GTSNPN, CDR2 SVGIG (reference sequence). The CDR3 length is 13 residues. The chain's CDR3 is CAWNRGQNTEAFF. The CDR3 DNA follows: TGTGCCTGGAACAGGGGACAGAACACTGAAGCTTTCTTT. The variable domain in full, completed from reference TRBV30 and TRBJ1-1, reads SQTIHQWPATLVQPVGSPLSLECTVEGTSNPNLYWYRQAAGRGLQLLFYSVGIGQISSEVPQNLSASRPQDRQFILSSKKLLLSDSGFYLCAWNRGQNTEAFFGQGTRLTVV.

The chain joins TRBV5-1 to TRBJ1-2; 11 bases map to TRBD1. J was trimmed by 6 bases and V by 0 bases; bases with no gene match: 4. The CDR3 contains 15 residues. The V gene's germline CDR1 is SGHRS and CDR2 YFSETQ. The CDR3 region is CASSLADRGPDGYTF. The DNA of the CDR3 is TGCGCCAGCAGCTTGGCGGACAGGGGGCCGGATGGCTACACCTTC.

In its sample, this clone was seen a few times. The chain employs TRBV18 and TRBJ1-1; TRBD1 is a possible D gene (6 bases). This CDR3 region has 17 residues. CDR1 is KGHSH, CDR2 LQKENI, per germline. V lost 3 bases, J lost 5 bases, and 22 bases lay in between. CDR3 nucleotides: TGTGCCAGCTCACCCATCATTATTGGGGGCGCGGAAACTGAAGCTTTCTTT. This sequence encodes CASSPIIIGGAETEAFF.

V usage is TRBV9 and J usage is TRBJ2-1, with TRBD2 identical over 8 bases. The CDR3 loop spans 16 amino acids. Per the germline V gene, CDR1 is SGDLS and CDR2 is YYNGEE. After removal of 4 bases from V and 6 bases from J, the junction contained 12 bases not matched to a gene. The DNA of the CDR3 is TGTGCCAGCAGCATGGGACTAGTATTGTCTGGCAATGAGCAGTTCTTC. Translated: CASSMGLVLSGNEQFF.

The chain has TRBV19 and TRBJ2-7; D gene ambiguous. The CDR3 sequence is 13 residues long. The germline CDR1 and CDR2 sequences are LNHDA and SQIVND (reference sequence). The V gene lost 3 bases and the J gene lost 1 base, with 7 bases spanning the gap. CDR3 sequence: CASSIGPSYEQYF. In DNA form, the CDR3 reads TGTGCCAGTAGTATTGGCCCGTCCTACGAGCAGTACTTC.

The chain recombines TRBV6-1 with TRBJ2-7; 8 bases are shared with TRBD2. Germline V gene sequence: CDR1 MNHNS, CDR2 SASEGT. This CDR3 contains 13 residues. Trimming cost V 4 bases and J 2 bases; bases outside gene matches: 1. CDR3 sequence: CASSGRGAYEQYF. The CDR3 DNA follows: TGTGCCAGCAGTGGGCGGGGGGCCTACGAGCAGTACTTC.

V usage is TRBV4-1 and J usage is TRBJ1-1; D unresolved. Deletions cut 1 base from V and 4 bases from J, with 7 bases between. CDR3 length: 13 residues. CDR1 and CDR2 (germline): MGHRA, YSYEKL. The CDR3 here is CASSQGEGTEAFF. CDR3 bases: TGCGCCAGCAGCCAAGGCGAGGGCACTGAAGCTTTCTTT.

There are a few counts of this clone. The chain combines TRBV4-2 with TRBJ2-2; D is uncertain. Trimming cost V 7 bases and J 5 bases, with 5 bases left between them. Germline CDR1 LGHNA, CDR2 YNFKEQ. The CDR3 sequence is 11 residues long. CDR3 nucleotide sequence: TGTGCCAGCAAGGAGACCGGGGAGCTGTTTTTT. Translated, it gives CASKETGELFF.

The chain couples TRBV2 to TRBJ2-7; TRBD1 might be the D (6 bases). Germline assignment: CDR1 SNHLY and CDR2 FYNNEI. The CDR3 spans 13 residues. Trimming stripped 5 bases from V and 7 bases from J, with 15 bases between. The CDR3 is CASSRVRGSEQYF. CDR3 DNA: TGTGCCAGCAGTAGGGTCAGGGGTAGTGAGCAGTACTTC.

The genes are TRBV18 and TRBJ2-7; TRBD2 agrees at 8 bases. This CDR3 region has 14 residues. The V and J ends lost 6 bases and 2 bases, in that order; junction bases with no gene match: 6. Germline CDR1 is KGHSH and CDR2 is LQKENI. The CDR3: CASSTGGGTYEQYF. CDR3 bases: TGTGCCAGCTCTACCGGCGGGGGGACCTACGAGCAGTACTTC.

The chain couples TRBV5-4 to TRBJ2-5; tentative D call: TRBD1 (5 bases). The ends were cut back, 4 bases at V and 0 bases at J, with 10 bases in the middle. CDR3 size: 14 residues. Germline V gives CDR1 SGHNT, CDR2 YYREEE (reference sequence). The CDR3 DNA sequence: TGTGCCAGCAGCATAGACAGTTACCAAGAGACCCAGTACTTC. It codes for CASSIDSYQETQYF.

V usage is TRBV7-8 and J usage is TRBJ1-5, with D possibly matching TRBD1 (6 bases). With 0 bases removed from V and 5 bases from J, the gap between germline ends came to 11 bases. The germline V gene has CDR1 SGHVS and CDR2 FQNEAQ. The CDR3 extends over 15 amino acids. The chain's CDR3 is CASSLAAGVHQPQHF. In DNA form, the CDR3 reads TGTGCCAGCAGCTTAGCGGCAGGGGTGCATCAGCCCCAGCATTTT. Complete variable domain (other parts from reference TRBV7-8 and TRBJ1-5): GAGVSQSPRYKVAKRGQDVALRCDPISGHVSLFWYQQALGQGPEFLTYFQNEAQLDKSGLPSDRFFAERPEGSVSTLKIQRTQQEDSAVYLCASSLAAGVHQPQHFGDGTRLSIL.

The V and J genes are TRBV30 and TRBJ1-5, with D perhaps TRBD1 (5 bases). Germline V gene lookup returns CDR1 GTSNPN and CDR2 SVGIG (reference sequence). Between the trimmed V and J ends, which lost 0 bases and 4 bases, there was a span of 10 bases. This CDR3 has 14 residues. For the CDR3, the DNA is TGTGCCTGGAGTGTACGTCAGGGAAATCAGCCCCAGCATTTT. It is translated as CAWSVRQGNQPQHF.

The J gene is TRBJ1-2, the V gene TRBV10-3, with D tentatively TRBD1 (5 bases). The length of the CDR3 is 12 residues. V lost 10 bases, J lost 4 bases, and 13 bases lay in between. Germline CDR1 ENHRY, CDR2 SYGVKD. CDR3 DNA: TGTGCCACCAGGGACTTTGGCTATGGCTACACCTTC. Encoded protein: CATRDFGYGYTF.

This chain uses TRBV6-1 with TRBJ1-1, with D maybe TRBD1 (5 bases). The germline V gene encodes CDR1 MNHNS and CDR2 SASEGT. V shed 4 bases and J shed 5 bases, with 11 bases lying between them. There are 13 residues in the CDR3. The CDR3 loop is CASSVLRGTEAFF. For the CDR3, the DNA is TGTGCCAGCAGTGTTTTACGGGGGACTGAAGCTTTCTTT.

The chain combines TRBV19 with TRBJ1-2, with D hard to call. Germline V gives CDR1 LNHDA, CDR2 SQIVND (reference sequence). Trimming removed 5 bases from V and 7 bases from J, with 11 bases in between. This CDR3 is built from 12 residues. CDR3 sequence reads: CASSAPIGGYTF. In DNA form, the CDR3 reads TGTGCCAGTAGTGCCCCAATCGGTGGCTACACCTTC.

The chain links TRBV19 to TRBJ1-2; the D gene is possibly TRBD1 (6 bases). V lost 5 bases to trimming and J lost 3 bases, with 19 bases between them. The CDR3 loop spans 16 amino acids. Germline assignment: CDR1 LNHDA and CDR2 SQIVND (reference sequence). The CDR3 protein is CASSWTGLGAHYGYTF. CDR3 nucleotide sequence: TGTGCCAGTAGTTGGACTGGGCTGGGGGCCCACTATGGCTACACCTTC.

The chain links TRBV7-2 to TRBJ2-7, with 13 bases identical to TRBD2. Germline values: CDR1 SGHTA, CDR2 FQGNSA. The CDR3 totals 17 residues. The V gene end was trimmed by 1 base and the J gene end by 5 bases; junction bases not matched to a gene: 8. CDR3 DNA sequence: TGTGCCAGCAGCTTAGTACTAGCGGGGGGGCCCGAGAACGAGCAGTACTTC. Protein sequence: CASSLVLAGGPENEQYF.

The gene calls are TRBV5-1 and TRBJ1-1; 9 positions agree with TRBD1. V was pared by 0 bases and J by 5 bases, with 2 bases of the junction left unmatched. Germline CDR1 is SGHRS and CDR2 is YFSETQ. This CDR3 has 14 residues. The CDR3 here is CASSLGDRETEAFF. CDR3 DNA: TGCGCCAGCAGCTTGGGGGACAGGGAGACTGAAGCTTTCTTT.

V usage is TRBV2 and J usage is TRBJ2-5; no definite D call. The V end was cut by 8 bases, the J end by 1 base, with 11 bases between. The germline CDR1 and CDR2 sequences are SNHLY and FYNNEI. The CDR3 consists of 13 residues. The CDR3 reads CASSPPVQETQYF. CDR3 bases: TGTGCCAGCTCGCCCCCAGTCCAAGAGACCCAGTACTTC.

The chain recombines TRBV29-1 with TRBJ1-3; D not certain. V lost 2 bases and J 4 bases, leaving 3 bases between the germline ends. Germline lookup yields CDR1 SQVTM and CDR2 ANQGSEA. This CDR3 has 11 amino acids. In DNA, the CDR3 is TGCAGCGTTGAACAGGGAAACACCATATATTTT. Its translation is CSVEQGNTIYF.